This is a list of T cell receptor beta chains from one sample in a study of T cells after yellow fever vaccination. Using its own MiXCR run on the 5' RACE reads, TCRdb lists one record per CDR3 protein. In the table there are under 90,000 distinct CDR3 sequences, just over 6.5% of which are singletons. The sample was CD8+ T cells sorted from PBMCs, taken more than 40 days after the first yellow fever vaccination. The source is a man between 18 and 29 years old who received the YFV17D yellow fever vaccine. CDR3s include the opening cysteine and the closing phenylalanine or tryptophan. D genes are given only for firm matches. The size of a clone is reported for some rows only, either as once, few or many, or as a class for expanded clones.

. | . | TRBJ1-1 | TRBV3-1 | CASSRADGGLREAFF | TGTGCCAGCAGCCGCGCAGACGGAGGGCTTCGTGAAGCTTTCTTT
many | . | TRBJ2-6 | TRBV7-9 | CASSLGHPAGANVLTF | TGTGCCAGCAGCTTAGGTCATCCAGCTGGGGCCAACGTCCTGACTTTC
. | . | TRBJ2-5 | TRBV6-2/TRBV6-3 | CASSYPDNRGETQYF | TGTGCCAGCAGTTACCCCGATAATCGAGGGGAGACCCAGTACTTC
few | . | TRBJ1-1 | TRBV12-3/TRBV12-4 | CASSPHNMNTEAFF | TGTGCCAGCAGTCCACACAACATGAACACTGAAGCTTTCTTT
many | . | TRBJ1-3 | TRBV9 | CASSDEFSGNTIYF | TGTGCCAGCAGCGATGAGTTCTCTGGAAACACCATATATTTT
many | . | TRBJ2-7 | TRBV12-3/TRBV12-4 | CASTSPYGEQYF | TGTGCCAGCACTTCCCCGTACGGGGAGCAGTACTTC
many | . | TRBJ1-1 | TRBV9 | CASSRTGTVNTEAFF | TGTGCCAGCAGCCGTACCGGGACGGTGAACACTGAAGCTTTCTTT
many | . | TRBJ2-1 | TRBV6-5 | CASSYSTGSAYNEQFF | TGTGCCAGCAGTTACAGCACAGGGAGTGCCTACAATGAGCAGTTCTTC
. | TRBD1 | TRBJ1-4 | TRBV4-1 | CASSHSDFGGQGNEKLFF | TGCGCCAGCAGCCACTCTGATTTCGGGGGACAGGGGAATGAAAAACTGTTTTTT
few | . | TRBJ2-7 | TRBV7-9 | CASSLGRGNEQYF | TGTGCCAGCAGCTTAGGTCGTGGTAACGAGCAGTACTTC
. | . | TRBJ1-1 | TRBV7-9 | CASSLGAVEAFF | TGTGCCAGCAGCTTAGGGGCAGTTGAAGCTTTCTTT
few | . | TRBJ2-1 | TRBV7-2 | CASSLSPGLYNEQFF | TGTGCCAGCAGCTTATCTCCGGGTCTCTACAATGAGCAGTTCTTC
many | TRBD2 | TRBJ2-1 | TRBV7-2 | CASSWGLAGNNEQFF | TGTGCCAGCAGCTGGGGACTAGCGGGGAACAATGAGCAGTTCTTC
. | TRBD2 | TRBJ2-7 | TRBV19 | CASSIRLAGAGYEQYF | TGTGCCAGTAGTATAAGACTAGCGGGGGCAGGATACGAGCAGTACTTC
. | TRBD2 | TRBJ2-1 | TRBV20-1 | CSARGFTSGGAVNEQFF | TGCAGTGCTAGAGGTTTTACTAGCGGGGGGGCCGTAAATGAGCAGTTCTTC
. | . | TRBJ1-2 | TRBV27 | CDSSLYPRAANYGYTF | TGTGACAGCAGTTTATACCCCAGGGCCGCTAACTATGGCTACACCTTC
many | . | TRBJ2-4 | TRBV2 | CASRFLAELAKNIQYF | TGTGCCAGCCGATTCTTAGCGGAGCTAGCCAAAAACATTCAGTACTTC
many | . | TRBJ1-4 | TRBV7-9 | CASTSGRRDEKLFF | TGTGCCAGCACCTCGGGACGGAGGGACGAAAAACTGTTTTTT
few | . | TRBJ1-1 | TRBV7-9 | CASSSTAPMNTEAFF | TGTGCCAGCAGCTCTACAGCTCCCATGAACACTGAAGCTTTCTTT
many | . | TRBJ2-1 | TRBV7-6 | CASSTGVATQFF | TGTGCCAGCAGCACGGGGGTAGCTACGCAGTTCTTC
many | . | TRBJ1-1 | TRBV4-1 | CASSQAQMNTEAFF | TGCGCCAGCAGCCAAGCTCAGATGAACACTGAAGCTTTCTTT
many | . | TRBJ1-1 | TRBV6-6 | CASRESNTEAFF | TGTGCCAGCAGGGAGTCGAACACTGAAGCTTTCTTT
many | . | TRBJ2-1 | TRBV7-7 | CASGGANKAEQFF | TGTGCCAGCGGTGGGGCCAACAAAGCGGAGCAGTTCTTC
many | . | TRBJ1-1 | TRBV5-1 | CASSQDTGVAEAFF | TGCGCCAGCAGCCAGGACACCGGAGTCGCTGAAGCTTTCTTT
many | . | TRBJ2-3 | TRBV4-1 | CASSQFDPSSTDTQYF | TGCGCCAGCAGCCAGTTTGACCCCTCTAGCACAGATACGCAGTATTTT
many | . | TRBJ2-2 | TRBV4-3 | CASSQYRGTGELFF | TGCGCCAGCAGCCAATACCGTGGCACCGGGGAGCTGTTTTTT
many | . | TRBJ2-3 | TRBV4-3 | CASSHAGSKDTQYF | TGCGCCAGCAGCCATGCAGGGTCCAAGGATACGCAGTATTTT
. | . | TRBJ2-6 | TRBV7-9 | CASSLPSGSGANVLTF | TGTGCCAGCAGCCTCCCCTCGGGCTCTGGGGCCAACGTCCTGACTTTC
few | TRBD2 | TRBJ2-2 | TRBV7-3 | CASSLLAGGSNTGELFF | TGTGCCAGCAGCTTACTAGCGGGGGGGTCGAACACCGGGGAGCTGTTTTTT
many | . | TRBJ2-5 | TRBV20-1 | CSAGGARTTKTQYF | TGCAGTGCCGGAGGGGCAAGGACAACGAAGACCCAGTACTTC
many | TRBD1 | TRBJ1-2 | TRBV6-4 | CASSDSPGQGAESYTF | TGTGCCAGCAGTGACTCCCCCGGGCAGGGGGCAGAGAGCTACACCTTC
many | . | TRBJ2-7 | TRBV7-2 | CASSLSSAYEQYF | TGTGCCAGCAGCTTAAGCAGTGCCTACGAGCAGTACTTC
few | TRBD1 | TRBJ1-2 | TRBV12-5 | CASASGVRGQNYGYTF | TGTGCTAGTGCCTCGGGTGTCAGGGGGCAAAACTATGGCTACACCTTC
few | . | TRBJ2-7 | TRBV5-4 | CASSLGPLYEQYF | TGTGCCAGCAGCTTAGGACCCCTGTACGAGCAGTACTTC
. | . | TRBJ2-1 | TRBV5-4 | CASSPPDRPNEQFF | TGTGCCAGCAGCCCCCCAGACAGGCCGAATGAGCAGTTCTTC
. | . | TRBJ1-1 | TRBV7-2 | CASSLVPGATEAFF | TGTGCCAGCAGCTTAGTTCCGGGGGCCACTGAAGCTTTCTTT
. | . | TRBJ2-2 | TRBV18 | CASSPNGGASGELFF | TGTGCCAGCTCACCGAACGGGGGCGCTTCCGGGGAGCTGTTTTTT
. | TRBD1 | TRBJ2-5 | TRBV7-9 | CASSSRGNPALETQYF | TGTGCCAGCAGCTCCAGGGGGAATCCGGCGTTGGAGACCCAGTACTTC
many | . | TRBJ2-1 | TRBV19 | CASSISSGEQFF | TGTGCCAGTAGTATAAGCTCCGGTGAGCAGTTCTTC
many | . | TRBJ2-1 | TRBV10-3 | CAISDSVISHEQFF | TGTGCCATCAGTGATTCAGTCATAAGTCATGAGCAGTTCTTC
many | TRBD2 | TRBJ2-3 | TRBV4-1 | CASSQRGGPGTDTQYF | TGCGCCAGCAGCCAACGGGGGGGCCCTGGCACAGATACGCAGTATTTT
few | . | TRBJ2-5 | TRBV30 | CAWSRDFLAEETQYF | TGTGCCTGGAGCCGGGACTTCCTAGCCGAAGAGACCCAGTACTTC
many | . | TRBJ2-1 | TRBV6-1 | CASSDPGNEQFF | TGTGCCAGCAGTGATCCTGGGAATGAGCAGTTCTTC
many | . | TRBJ1-1 | TRBV29-1 | CSVLVFTEAFF | TGCAGCGTTCTAGTGTTCACTGAAGCTTTCTTT
many | . | TRBJ1-5 | TRBV6-1 | CASGGTVYSNQPQHF | TGTGCCAGCGGCGGGACCGTTTATAGCAATCAGCCCCAGCATTTT
many | . | TRBJ1-2 | TRBV3-1 | CASSQGPWGPYGYTF | TGTGCCAGCAGCCAAGGTCCGTGGGGACCATATGGCTACACCTTC
few | . | TRBJ2-2 | TRBV7-9 | CASSLAGRQSNTGELFF | TGTGCCAGCAGCTTAGCGGGGAGACAGTCGAACACCGGGGAGCTGTTTTTT
. | . | TRBJ2-7 | TRBV7-2 | CATSFGGPTSEQYF | TGTGCCACCAGTTTCGGGGGGCCAACCTCCGAGCAGTACTTC
many | . | TRBJ2-3 | TRBV24-1 | CATSESTGASTDTQYF | TGTGCCACCAGTGAGTCGACGGGGGCTAGCACAGATACGCAGTATTTT
many | TRBD2 | TRBJ2-1 | TRBV5-4 | CASSFSGGAMDEQFF | TGTGCCAGCAGCTTTAGCGGGGGGGCCATGGATGAGCAGTTCTTC
many | TRBD2 | TRBJ2-1 | TRBV28 | CASSSPLLAGDDEQFF | TGTGCCAGCAGTTCCCCCCTTCTAGCGGGGGATGACGAGCAGTTCTTC
. | TRBD2 | TRBJ2-1 | TRBV9 | CASSVARGGLNEQFF | TGTGCCAGCAGCGTAGCTCGGGGGGGGCTCAATGAGCAGTTCTTC
many | . | TRBJ2-1 | TRBV6-2/TRBV6-3 | CALSYSFSYNEQFF | TGTGCTTTGAGCTACTCCTTCTCCTACAATGAGCAGTTCTTC
few | TRBD1 | TRBJ2-2 | TRBV27 | CASSELRTGLTGELFF | TGTGCCAGCAGTGAACTTCGGACAGGGTTAACCGGGGAGCTGTTTTTT
. | . | TRBJ2-3 | TRBV2 | CASRKVETDTQYF | TGTGCCAGCAGGAAGGTGGAAACAGATACGCAGTATTTT
many | . | TRBJ2-7 | TRBV4-1 | CASSQDTDSYEQYF | TGCGCCAGCAGCCAAGATACGGACTCCTACGAGCAGTACTTC
few | TRBD2 | TRBJ2-5 | TRBV5-6 | CASSLLTGLAEQETQYF | TGTGCCAGCAGCTTGTTGACTGGACTAGCGGAGCAAGAGACCCAGTACTTC
many | . | TRBJ2-1 | TRBV7-2 | CASSDSGRKFF | TGTGCCAGCAGCGATTCCGGTAGAAAGTTCTTC
many | . | TRBJ2-7 | TRBV4-1 | CASSHPGTGYEQYF | TGCGCCAGCAGCCACCCCGGGACTGGATACGAGCAGTACTTC
many | . | TRBJ2-3 | TRBV14 | CASSQEARQGDTDTQYF | TGTGCCAGCAGCCAAGAGGCGCGGCAGGGAGACACAGATACGCAGTATTTT